This T cell receptor (beta chain) was recorded in a study of cytomegalovirus exposure and HLA in healthy donors. In germline, CDR1 is SGHDT, CDR2 YYEEEE. Trimming cost V 4 bases and J 4 bases, with 5 bases left between them. This CDR3 has 11 residues. This clone was observed once. The antigen is undetermined. PCR was performed using 60 Vbeta and 13 Jbeta primers. Sequencing used immunoSEQ multiplex PCR; TCRdb keeps in-frame clones, though not all of them. The sample shows 95,000 to 150,000 clones, roughly 66% of them seen only once. Findings of the study overall: Upon later analysis, HLA-associated TCR beta chains proved more clonally expanded than other, equally common chains. Presence/absence analyses rested on an assumption that sequencing depth was roughly uniform across donors.

The rearrangement uses TRBV5-6 and TRBJ1-2; a weak D match, TRBD1 (5 bases). The sample comprised PBMCs. The clonotype was recovered from a man aged 18 to 30 in good health and CMV-seronegative. In DNA form, the CDR3 reads TGTGCCAGCAGCCAGGGCTATGGCTACACCTTC. Protein: CASSQGYGYTF.